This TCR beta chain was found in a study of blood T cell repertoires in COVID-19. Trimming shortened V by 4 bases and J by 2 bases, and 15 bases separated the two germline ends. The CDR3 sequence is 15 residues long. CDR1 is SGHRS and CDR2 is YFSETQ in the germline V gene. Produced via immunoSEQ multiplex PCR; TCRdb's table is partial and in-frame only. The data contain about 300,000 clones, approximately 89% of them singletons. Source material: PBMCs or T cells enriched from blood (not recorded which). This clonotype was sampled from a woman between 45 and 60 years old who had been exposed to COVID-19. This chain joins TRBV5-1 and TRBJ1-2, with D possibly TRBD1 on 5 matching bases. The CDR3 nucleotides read TGCGCCAGCAGCCAGGCCAGGGAGGCGAACTATGGCTACACCTTC. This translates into CASSQAREANYGYTF. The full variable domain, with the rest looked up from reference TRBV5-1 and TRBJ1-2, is KAGVTQTPRYLIKTRGQQVTLSCSPISGHRSVSWYQQTPGQGLQFLFEYFSETQRNKGNFPGRFSGRQFSNSRSEMNVSTLELGDSALYLCASSQAREANYGYTFGSGTRLTVV.